Sequencing of this T cell receptor beta chain was carried out in a study of blood T cell repertoires in COVID-19 (dated by TCRdb to 2020 to 2021). For the wider study: The collaborator samples originated in the United States, Italy and Spain and spanned the acute and convalescent phases of COVID-19. The dataset comprised deeply sampled blood TCRbeta repertoires from subjects exposed to, actively infected with, or recovered from COVID-19. Nearly every sample came with metadata listing a de-identified subject ID, COVID-19 status, age in years and sex. The repertoires were released in a freely available public database meant as a resource for research on the immune response to SARS-CoV-2. Where available, HLA class I and class II types were obtained from metadata supplied by the sample provider rather than from assay-based typing. The material from the prospective study consisted of cDNA or gDNA derived from T cells, B-cell-depleted T cells, or PBMCs. Samples came from the ongoing ImmuneRACE study (first 160 participants) plus 1,254 subjects from 6 global collaborators.

TCRbeta CDR3 regions were amplified from genomic DNA by means of the immunoSEQ Assay, a bias-controlled multiplex PCR. Per the authors' processing: The number of nucleated cells in each sample was estimated by amplification of reference gene primers within the assay. To quantify the absolute abundance of each unique TCRbeta CDR3 rearrangement, sequence reads were collapsed and filtered. Productive Simpson clonality was computed per sample as the square root of Simpson's diversity index over productive rearrangements. TCRdb's version of the immuneACCESS table is confined to in-frame rearrangements and falls short of the full clone set. An unresolved V gene accounts for under half of the shortfall where checked; the remainder is of unknown origin. The DNA gave D and trimming, while V, J and clone size come from that table. The sample yields around 56,000 clones; approximately 80% were counted once. The ten most abundant clones make up around 30% of the sample.

Broad study findings and their caveats: How much clinical and demographic metadata was included differed by source and by participant, and the metadata was provided uncurated.

CDR1 and CDR2, per the germline V gene, are SGHAT and FQNNGV. V loses 3 bases of germline sequence and J loses 5 bases, and the interval between the two ends is 14 bases. From cysteine to phenylalanine, the CDR3 is 14 amino acids long. Only the CDR3 part of the read is kept: 42 bases, read in frame from the first base. About this clone: Its recognized antigen is unknown. Within one base of it there is no much larger clone, and no base qualities were kept.

The collaborating institutions used their own protocols to collect whole blood in K2EDTA tubes. For TCRbeta analysis, collaborators shipped samples in one of three forms: frozen whole blood, isolated PBMCs, or DNA extracted from either of those sample types. Sequencing was carried out using peripheral blood. This TCR was sampled from an elderly woman with active or convalescent COVID-19. Recombination joined TRBV11-2 with TRBJ2-7; no confident D gene assignment can be made. The CDR3 in this case is CASSFQASAHEQYF. In nucleotides, the sequence is TGTGCCAGCAGCTTTCAGGCTTCAGCCCACGAGCAGTACTTC.